Below, one TCR beta chain is given with its context. The record originates from a study of PD-L1 blockade in urothelial cancer. Profiling relied on immunoSEQ multiplex PCR, and the TCRdb table lists in-frame clones only, not all of them. The data show tens of thousands of clones, around 81% seen once. Time point defined: pretreatment peripheral blood. Patients' cancers were locally advanced or metastatic urothelial carcinomas. Germline V lookup: CDR1 SNHLY, CDR2 FYNNEI. V was clipped by 4 bases and J by 7 bases; unmatched bases: 7. There are 14 residues in the CDR3. Sequences were derived from PBMCs, sampled around atezolizumab (anti-PD-L1) treatment. The receptor was isolated from a man between 70 and 80 years old with urothelial cancer. This chain links TRBV2 with TRBJ1-5, with TRBD1 matching over 7 bases. For the CDR3, the DNA is TGTGCCAGCAGTGCAGAGGGGGCTCGGCAGCCCCAGCATTTT. Translating it yields CASSAEGARQPQHF.